These T cell receptor beta chains were read from a single sample in a study of T cell repertoires in cytomegalovirus infection. A single record per CDR3 protein comes from TCRdb applying MiXCR to the reads. Among about 190,000 distinct CDR3 sequences listed, roughly 27% were seen once. Sequencing was performed on PBMCs. These receptor sequences come from a human donor in good health (CMV status not recorded). Some clones in this sample may be carry-over from other donors' samples. The CDR3 runs from the conserved cysteine through the conserved F or W. Fields, in order: clone size, D gene, J gene, V gene, CDR3 protein, CDR3 DNA. D genes are given only for firm matches. The listing skips clone size in some rows; elsewhere it reads once, few, many or a size class.

few | NA | TRBJ2-1 | TRBV7-6 | CASSFRVATFNEQFF | TGTGCCAGCAGCTTTCGGGTCGCCACCTTCAATGAGCAGTTCTTC
few | NA | TRBJ1-2 | TRBV4-3 | CASSQEKGSNYGYTF | TGCGCCAGCAGCCAAGAGAAGGGCTCTAACTATGGCTACACCTTC
few | NA | TRBJ1-1 | TRBV7-3 | CASSQWGALNTEAFF | TGTGCCAGCAGCCAATGGGGGGCTTTGAACACTGAAGCTTTCTTT
once | TRBD2 | TRBJ2-1 | TRBV3-1 | CASSQGAGGVNEQFF | TGTGCCAGCAGCCAAGGAGCGGGGGGGGTCAATGAGCAGTTCTTC
once | TRBD1 | TRBJ1-2 | TRBV12-3/TRBV12-4 | CASSSYRGRDTF | TGTGCCAGCAGTTCCTACAGGGGGCGGGACACCTTC
many | NA | TRBJ1-1 | TRBV7-2 | CASRMGGADTEAFF | TGTGCCAGCAGGATGGGAGGAGCCGACACTGAAGCTTTCTTT
few | NA | TRBJ2-2 | TRBV6-5 | CASSYSISGQTGELFF | TGTGCCAGCAGTTACTCGATTAGTGGGCAGACCGGGGAGCTGTTTTTT
few | TRBD1 | TRBJ2-7 | TRBV7-9 | CASSSEFGQAGEQYF | TGTGCCAGCAGCTCAGAATTCGGACAGGCAGGCGAGCAGTACTTC
few | NA | TRBJ1-5 | TRBV7-2 | CASSLASSDSQPQHF | TGTGCCAGCAGCTTAGCGAGTTCAGACAGTCAGCCCCAGCATTTT
NA | TRBD1 | TRBJ1-2 | TRBV7-2 | CASSWGQTNYGYTF | TGTGCCAGCAGCTGGGGACAGACCAACTATGGCTACACCTTC
NA | TRBD2 | TRBJ2-1 | TRBV25-1 | CASSETQRGGSNEQFF | TGTGCCAGCAGTGAAACCCAGCGGGGGGGCTCCAATGAGCAGTTCTTC
NA | NA | TRBJ2-3 | TRBV7-2 | CASSWGPSGDTQYF | TGTGCCAGCAGCTGGGGGCCCTCGGGAGATACGCAGTATTTT
NA | NA | TRBJ1-6 | TRBV30 | CAWSVSVRVGSPLHF | TGTGCCTGGAGTGTCTCCGTGAGGGTGGGATCACCCCTCCACTTT
NA | TRBD1 | TRBJ2-7 | TRBV7-9 | CASSLGTGVLEQYF | TGTGCCAGCAGCTTAGGAACAGGGGTCCTCGAGCAGTACTTC
few | NA | TRBJ1-5 | TRBV4-1 | CASSQAQANQPQHF | TGCGCCAGCAGCCAAGCACAGGCAAATCAGCCCCAGCATTTT
NA | TRBD1 | TRBJ1-2 | TRBV7-3 | CASSPTGQGFYGYTF | TGTGCCAGCAGCCCAACAGGACAGGGGTTCTATGGCTACACCTTC
NA | TRBD1 | TRBJ2-1 | TRBV10-3 | CAIRTGDGSYNEQFF | TGTGCCATCAGGACAGGGGATGGATCCTACAATGAGCAGTTCTTC
many | NA | TRBJ1-5 | TRBV7-2 | CASSLDAGGNQPQHF | TGTGCCAGCAGCTTAGACGCAGGGGGCAATCAGCCCCAGCATTTT
NA | TRBD2 | TRBJ2-1 | TRBV7-2 | CASSSESSGPSGYNEQFF | TGTGCCAGCAGCTCGGAGTCTAGCGGTCCCTCAGGGTACAATGAGCAGTTCTTC
NA | TRBD1 | TRBJ1-5 | TRBV28 | CASTLRPGTGGEYDQPQHF | TGTGCCAGCACCCTTCGGCCTGGGACAGGGGGCGAATATGATCAGCCCCAGCATTTT
many | NA | TRBJ2-3 | TRBV12-3/TRBV12-4 | CASKTSSQHLGADTQYF | TGTGCCAGCAAGACTTCGTCTCAACATCTCGGGGCAGATACGCAGTATTTT
many | TRBD1 | TRBJ1-2 | TRBV7-2 | CASSLAGTGGLDGYTF | TGTGCCAGCAGCTTAGCCGGGACAGGGGGCCTCGATGGCTACACCTTC
medium-sized | TRBD1 | TRBJ2-7 | TRBV7-2 | CASSQRTGRDNYEQYF | TGTGCCAGCAGCCAGCGGACAGGTCGTGACAACTACGAGCAGTACTTC
few | NA | TRBJ1-1 | TRBV5-1 | CASSLGANRIQNTEAFF | TGCGCCAGCAGCTTGGGGGCAAACAGGATCCAGAACACTGAAGCTTTCTTT
many | NA | TRBJ2-1 | TRBV7-2 | CASSVLDEQFF | TGTGCCAGCAGCGTATTAGATGAGCAGTTCTTC
NA | NA | TRBJ2-7 | TRBV7-6 | CASSLAQGPEEQYF | TGTGCCAGCAGCTTAGCCCAGGGGCCCGAGGAGCAGTACTTC
NA | NA | TRBJ2-4 | TRBV5-4 | CASSLRGQNIQYF | TGTGCCAGCAGCTTGAGGGGACAAAACATTCAGTACTTC
many | TRBD2 | TRBJ2-7 | TRBV7-2 | CASSRGDYEQYF | TGTGCCAGCAGTCGGGGGGACTACGAGCAGTACTTC
few | NA | TRBJ2-5 | TRBV2 | CASHGEVQETQYF | TGTGCCAGCCACGGGGAGGTTCAAGAGACCCAGTACTTC
medium-sized | NA | TRBJ2-7 | TRBV7-2 | CASSLERGVSYEQYF | TGTGCCAGCAGCTTAGAAAGGGGGGTGAGCTACGAGCAGTACTTC
NA | NA | TRBJ1-2 | TRBV6-2/TRBV6-3 | CASSPRTAPYGYTF | TGTGCCAGCAGCCCTAGGACGGCCCCCTATGGCTACACCTTC
many | TRBD1 | TRBJ1-1 | TRBV7-2 | CASSKTGGPGTEAFF | TGTGCCAGCAGCAAAACAGGGGGTCCGGGCACTGAAGCTTTCTTT
few | NA | TRBJ2-1 | TRBV6-1 | CASSLQGNIDEQFF | TGTGCCAGCAGTTTGCAAGGGAATATCGATGAGCAGTTCTTC
few | NA | TRBJ2-3 | TRBV9 | CASSDRASRADTQYF | TGTGCCAGCAGCGACCGGGCCTCCCGGGCAGATACGCAGTATTTT
few | NA | TRBJ1-4 | TRBV5-6 | CASRRRDLLGEKLFF | TGTGCCAGCAGGCGGCGGGATCTTCTCGGTGAAAAACTGTTTTTT
NA | NA | TRBJ2-3 | TRBV6-1 | CASRWQGISTDTQYF | TGTGCCAGCAGGTGGCAGGGAATTAGCACAGATACGCAGTATTTT
NA | NA | TRBJ2-3 | TRBV29-1 | CSVTGKDTQYF | TGCAGCGTTACAGGGAAGGATACGCAGTATTTT
NA | NA | TRBJ1-1 | TRBV20-1 | CSAMKGDTEAFF | TGCAGTGCTATGAAGGGGGACACTGAAGCTTTCTTT
NA | TRBD2 | TRBJ2-7 | TRBV12-3/TRBV12-4 | CASSLTGGGSYEQYF | TGTGCCAGCAGTTTAACGGGAGGGGGGTCCTACGAGCAGTACTTC
many | NA | TRBJ2-2 | TRBV7-8 | CASSYAATTYTGELFF | TGTGCCAGCAGCTACGCCGCGACTACCTACACCGGGGAGCTGTTTTTT
few | TRBD1 | TRBJ1-2 | TRBV10-1 | CASSEDRVYGYTF | TGCGCCAGCAGTGAAGACAGGGTCTATGGCTACACCTTC
NA | TRBD1 | TRBJ1-2 | TRBV30 | CAWSSSTGNYGYTF | TGTGCCTGGAGTTCCTCGACAGGGAACTATGGCTACACCTTC
few | NA | TRBJ1-5 | TRBV15 | CATSRVSVLNQPQHF | TGTGCCACCAGCAGAGTTTCAGTGCTCAATCAGCCCCAGCATTTT
NA | NA | TRBJ2-4 | TRBV11-1 | CASSLPLGTQNIQYF | TGTGCCAGCAGCTTACCCCTTGGGACGCAAAACATTCAGTACTTC
NA | NA | TRBJ2-6 | TRBV19 | CASRWTAGANVLTF | TGTGCCAGTAGATGGACAGCCGGGGCCAACGTCCTGACTTTC
NA | NA | TRBJ2-1 | TRBV18 | CASSPWGSYNEQFF | TGTGCCAGCTCCCCTTGGGGCTCCTACAATGAGCAGTTCTTC
NA | NA | TRBJ1-3 | TRBV20-1 | CSARGRGLEVNVGNTIYF | TGCAGTGCTAGAGGCAGGGGATTGGAGGTGAACGTTGGAAACACCATATATTTT
NA | NA | TRBJ1-4 | TRBV7-9 | CASSLIPTNEKLFF | TGTGCCAGCAGCTTAATTCCAACTAATGAAAAACTGTTTTTT
few | TRBD1 | TRBJ1-2 | TRBV7-9 | CASSSPGTGKDYGYTF | TGTGCCAGCAGCTCCCCCGGGACAGGGAAAGACTATGGCTACACCTTC
few | NA | TRBJ2-3 | TRBV14 | CASSQERGSSTDTQYF | TGTGCCAGCAGCCAAGAACGGGGGAGTAGCACAGATACGCAGTATTTT
NA | TRBD1 | TRBJ1-6 | TRBV11-2 | CASSFRGQRSPLHF | TGTGCCAGCAGCTTCAGGGGGCAACGGTCACCCCTCCACTTT
NA | NA | TRBJ2-3 | TRBV6-1 | CASRPLTGSTDTQYF | TGTGCCAGCAGGCCTCTGACGGGAAGCACAGATACGCAGTATTTT
NA | TRBD1 | TRBJ1-2 | TRBV6-1 | CASTTFQGQNYGYTF | TGTGCCAGCACCACTTTCCAGGGACAGAACTATGGCTACACCTTC
few | NA | TRBJ2-5 | TRBV2 | CASSEDGMETQYF | TGTGCCAGCAGTGAAGATGGGATGGAGACCCAGTACTTC
NA | NA | TRBJ1-4 | TRBV27 | CASSFPEKLFF | TGTGCCAGCAGTTTTCCTGAAAAACTGTTTTTT
once | NA | TRBJ2-7 | TRBV5-6 | CASSLGQAILEQYF | TGTGCCAGCAGCTTGGGACAGGCCATCTTAGAGCAGTACTTC
NA | TRBD2 | TRBJ2-5 | TRBV6-2/TRBV6-3 | CASSYVGLAVETQYF | TGTGCCAGCAGTTACGTCGGACTAGCGGTAGAGACCCAGTACTTC
once | TRBD1 | TRBJ1-1 | TRBV12-3/TRBV12-4 | CASSRRTGSNTEAFF | TGTGCCAGCAGTCGCCGGACAGGGTCGAACACTGAAGCTTTCTTT
NA | TRBD1 | TRBJ1-1 | TRBV25-1 | CASRQTGGTEAFF | TGTGCCAGCAGACAGACAGGGGGCACTGAAGCTTTCTTT